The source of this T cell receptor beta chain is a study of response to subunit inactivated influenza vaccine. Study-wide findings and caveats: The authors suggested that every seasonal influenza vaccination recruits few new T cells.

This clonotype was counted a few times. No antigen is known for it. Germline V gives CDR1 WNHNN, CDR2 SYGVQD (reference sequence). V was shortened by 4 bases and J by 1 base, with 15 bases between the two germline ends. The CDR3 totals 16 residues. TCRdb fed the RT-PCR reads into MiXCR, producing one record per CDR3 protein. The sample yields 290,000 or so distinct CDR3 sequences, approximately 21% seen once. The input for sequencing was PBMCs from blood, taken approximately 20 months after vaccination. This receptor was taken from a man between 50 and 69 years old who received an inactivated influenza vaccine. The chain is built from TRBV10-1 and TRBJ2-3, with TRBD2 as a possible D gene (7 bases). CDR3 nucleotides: TGCGCCAGCAGTGGGGGGGGCGGGACACGCACAGATACGCAGTATTTT. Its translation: CASSGGGGTRTDTQYF.